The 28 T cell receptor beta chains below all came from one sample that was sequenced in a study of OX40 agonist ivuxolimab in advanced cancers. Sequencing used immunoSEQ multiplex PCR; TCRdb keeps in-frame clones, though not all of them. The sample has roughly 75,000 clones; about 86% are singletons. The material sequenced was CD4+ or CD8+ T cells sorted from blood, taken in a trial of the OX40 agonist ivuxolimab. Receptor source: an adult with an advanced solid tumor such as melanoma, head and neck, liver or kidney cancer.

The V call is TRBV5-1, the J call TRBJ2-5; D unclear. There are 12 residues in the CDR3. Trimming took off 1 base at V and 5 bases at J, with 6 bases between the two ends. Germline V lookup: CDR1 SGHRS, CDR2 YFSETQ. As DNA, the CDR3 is TGCGCCAGCAGCTTGAGACGGGAGACCCAGTACTTC. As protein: CASSLRRETQYF.

The CDR3 DNA is TGTGCCAGCAGCCCCCCTCCCGGCGAGCAGTACTTC. This sequence encodes CASSPPPGEQYF. The chain links TRBV5-5 to TRBJ2-7; unclear D gene. V was shortened by 4 bases and J by 6 bases, with 11 bases between the two germline ends. CDR3 length equals 12 residues. Germline V gene sequence: CDR1 SGHKS, CDR2 YYEKEE (reference sequence).

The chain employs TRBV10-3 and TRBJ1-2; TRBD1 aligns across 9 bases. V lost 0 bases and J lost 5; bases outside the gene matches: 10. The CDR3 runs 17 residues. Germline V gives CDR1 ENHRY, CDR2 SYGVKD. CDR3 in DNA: TGTGCCATCAGTGAGTCCATAGGGACAGGGAGTAGGTATGGCTACACCTTC. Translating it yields CAISESIGTGSRYGYTF.

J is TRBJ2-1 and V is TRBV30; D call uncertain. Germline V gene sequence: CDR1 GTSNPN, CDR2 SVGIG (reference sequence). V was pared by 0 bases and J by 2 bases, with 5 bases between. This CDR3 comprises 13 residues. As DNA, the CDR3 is TGTGCCTGGAGTGTGTCAACCTACAATGAGCAGTTCTTC. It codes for CAWSVSTYNEQFF. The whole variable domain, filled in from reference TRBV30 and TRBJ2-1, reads SQTIHQWPATLVQPVGSPLSLECTVEGTSNPNLYWYRQAAGRGLQLLFYSVGIGQISSEVPQNLSASRPQDRQFILSSKKLLLSDSGFYLCAWSVSTYNEQFFGPGTRLTVL.

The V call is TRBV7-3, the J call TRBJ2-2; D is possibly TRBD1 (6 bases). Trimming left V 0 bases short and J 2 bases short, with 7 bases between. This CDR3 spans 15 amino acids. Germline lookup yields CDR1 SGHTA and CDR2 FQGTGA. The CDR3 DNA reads TGTGCCAGCAGCTTAACGGGGGCCAACACCGGGGAGCTGTTTTTT. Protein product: CASSLTGANTGELFF.

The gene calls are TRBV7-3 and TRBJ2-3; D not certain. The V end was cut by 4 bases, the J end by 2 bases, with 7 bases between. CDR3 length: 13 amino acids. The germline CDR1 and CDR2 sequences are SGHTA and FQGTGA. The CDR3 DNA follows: TGTGCCAGCAGCTCCCACTCCACAGATACGCAGTATTTT. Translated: CASSSHSTDTQYF.

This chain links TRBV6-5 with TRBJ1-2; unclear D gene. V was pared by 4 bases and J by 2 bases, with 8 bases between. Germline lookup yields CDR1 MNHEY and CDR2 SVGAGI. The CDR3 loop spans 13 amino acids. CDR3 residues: CASSFLRNYGYTF. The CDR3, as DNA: TGTGCCAGCAGTTTTCTCCGGAACTATGGCTACACCTTC.

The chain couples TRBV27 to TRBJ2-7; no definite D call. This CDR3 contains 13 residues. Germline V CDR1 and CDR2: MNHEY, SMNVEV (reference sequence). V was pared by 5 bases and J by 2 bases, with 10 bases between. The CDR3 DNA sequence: TGTGCCAGCAGTGCCACAGCGACCTACGAGCAGTACTTC. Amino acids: CASSATATYEQYF.

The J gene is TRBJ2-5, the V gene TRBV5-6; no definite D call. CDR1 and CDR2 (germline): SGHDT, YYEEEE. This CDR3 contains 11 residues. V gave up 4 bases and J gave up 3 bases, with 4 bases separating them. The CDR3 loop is CASSLEETQYF. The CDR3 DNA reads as TGTGCCAGCAGCCTCGAAGAGACCCAGTACTTC.

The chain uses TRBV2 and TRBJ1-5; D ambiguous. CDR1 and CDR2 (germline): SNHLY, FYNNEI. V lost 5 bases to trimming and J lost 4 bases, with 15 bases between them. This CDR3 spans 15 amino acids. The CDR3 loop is CASSPFGWDNQPQHF. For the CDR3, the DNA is TGTGCCAGCAGTCCATTCGGGTGGGATAATCAGCCCCAGCATTTT.

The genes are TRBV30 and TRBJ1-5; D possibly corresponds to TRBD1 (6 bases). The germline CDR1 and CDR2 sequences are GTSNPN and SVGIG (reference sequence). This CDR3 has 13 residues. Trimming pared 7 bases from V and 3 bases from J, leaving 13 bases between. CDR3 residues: CASRGQINQPQHF. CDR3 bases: TGTGCCTCCCGGGGGCAGATCAATCAGCCCCAGCATTTT.

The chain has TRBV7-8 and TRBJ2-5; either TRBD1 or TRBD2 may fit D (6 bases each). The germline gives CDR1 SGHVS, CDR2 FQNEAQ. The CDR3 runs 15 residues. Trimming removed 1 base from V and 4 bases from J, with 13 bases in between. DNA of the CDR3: TGTGCCAGCAGCTTAGTTGGGGGGCGAGGAGAGACCCAGTACTTC. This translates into CASSLVGGRGETQYF.

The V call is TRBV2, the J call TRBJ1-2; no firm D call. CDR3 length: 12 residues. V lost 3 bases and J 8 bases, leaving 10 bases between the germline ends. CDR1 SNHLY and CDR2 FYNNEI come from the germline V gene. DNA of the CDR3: TGTGCCAGCAGTGAGTGGACCTCCGGCTACACCTTC. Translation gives CASSEWTSGYTF.

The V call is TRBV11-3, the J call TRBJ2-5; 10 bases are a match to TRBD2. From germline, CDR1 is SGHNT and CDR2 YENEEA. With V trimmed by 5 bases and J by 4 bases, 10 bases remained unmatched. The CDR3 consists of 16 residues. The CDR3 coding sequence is TGTGCCAGCAGCCAAAAGATTCTAGCGGGGGTAGAGACCCAGTACTTC. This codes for CASSQKILAGVETQYF.

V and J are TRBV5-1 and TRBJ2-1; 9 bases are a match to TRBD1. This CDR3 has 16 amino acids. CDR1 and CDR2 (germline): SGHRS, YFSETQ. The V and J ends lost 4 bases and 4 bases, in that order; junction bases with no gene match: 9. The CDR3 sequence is CASSRGTGRTYNEQFF. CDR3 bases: TGCGCCAGCAGCCGCGGGACAGGGAGGACGTACAATGAGCAGTTCTTC.

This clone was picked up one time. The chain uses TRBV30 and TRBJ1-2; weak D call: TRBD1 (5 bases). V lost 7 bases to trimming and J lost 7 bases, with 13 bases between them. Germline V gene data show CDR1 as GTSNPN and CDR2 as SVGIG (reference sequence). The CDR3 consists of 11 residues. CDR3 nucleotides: TGTGCCTTAGGGACCGGTCGTGGCTACACCTTC. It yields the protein CALGTGRGYTF.

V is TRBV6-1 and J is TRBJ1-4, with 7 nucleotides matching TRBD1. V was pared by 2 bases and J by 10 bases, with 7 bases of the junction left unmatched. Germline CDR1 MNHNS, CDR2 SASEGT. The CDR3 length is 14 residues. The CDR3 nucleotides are TGTGCCAGCAGTGAACTCGACAGGACAGGAAAACTGTTTTTT. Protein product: CASSELDRTGKLFF.

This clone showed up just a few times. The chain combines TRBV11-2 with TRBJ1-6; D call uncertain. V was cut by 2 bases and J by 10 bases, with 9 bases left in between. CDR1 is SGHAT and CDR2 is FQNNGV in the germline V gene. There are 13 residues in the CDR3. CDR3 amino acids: CASSLSLGSPLHF. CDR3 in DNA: TGTGCCAGCAGCTTAAGTTTGGGATCACCCCTCCACTTT.

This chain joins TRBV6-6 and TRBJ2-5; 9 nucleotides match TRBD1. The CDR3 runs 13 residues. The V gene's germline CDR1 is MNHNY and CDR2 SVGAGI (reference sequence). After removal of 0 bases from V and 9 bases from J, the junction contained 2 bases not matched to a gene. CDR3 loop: CASSYSGQGPQYF. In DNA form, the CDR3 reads TGTGCCAGCAGTTACTCTGGACAGGGGCCCCAGTACTTC.

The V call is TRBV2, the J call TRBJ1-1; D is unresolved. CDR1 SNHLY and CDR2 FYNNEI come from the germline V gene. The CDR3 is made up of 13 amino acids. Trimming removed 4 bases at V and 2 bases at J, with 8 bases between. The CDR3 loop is CASSGLGNTEAFF. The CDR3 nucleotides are TGTGCCAGCAGTGGCCTGGGAAACACTGAAGCTTTCTTT. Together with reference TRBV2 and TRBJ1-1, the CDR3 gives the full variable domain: EPEVTQTPSHQVTQMGQEVILRCVPISNHLYFYWYRQILGQKVEFLVSFYNNEISEKSEIFDDQFSVERPDGSNFTLKIRSTKLEDSAMYFCASSGLGNTEAFFGQGTRLTVV.

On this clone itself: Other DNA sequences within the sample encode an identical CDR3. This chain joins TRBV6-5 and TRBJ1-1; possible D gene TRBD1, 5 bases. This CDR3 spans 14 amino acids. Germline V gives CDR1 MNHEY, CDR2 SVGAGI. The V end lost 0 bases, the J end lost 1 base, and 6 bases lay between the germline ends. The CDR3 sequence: CASSYSGGNTEAFF. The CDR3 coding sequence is TGTGCCAGCAGTTACTCTGGGGGGAACACTGAAGCTTTCTTT.

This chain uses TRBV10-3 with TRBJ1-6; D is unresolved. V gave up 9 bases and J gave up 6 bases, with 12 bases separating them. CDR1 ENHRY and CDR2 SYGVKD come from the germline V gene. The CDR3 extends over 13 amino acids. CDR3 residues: CAMGREINSPLHF. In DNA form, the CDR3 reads TGTGCCATGGGTCGGGAGATTAATTCACCCCTCCACTTT.

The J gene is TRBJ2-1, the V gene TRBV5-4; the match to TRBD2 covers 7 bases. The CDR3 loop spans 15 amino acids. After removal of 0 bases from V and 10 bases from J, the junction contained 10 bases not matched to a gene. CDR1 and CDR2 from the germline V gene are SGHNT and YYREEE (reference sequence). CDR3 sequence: CASSLGGTNTKEQFF. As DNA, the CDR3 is TGTGCCAGCAGCTTGGGAGGGACTAATACAAAAGAGCAGTTCTTC.

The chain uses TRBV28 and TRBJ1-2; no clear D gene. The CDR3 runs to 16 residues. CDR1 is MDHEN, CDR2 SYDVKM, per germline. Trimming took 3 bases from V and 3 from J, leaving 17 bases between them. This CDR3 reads CASSLFKSTWDYGYTF. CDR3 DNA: TGTGCCAGCAGTTTGTTTAAGTCGACCTGGGACTATGGCTACACCTTC.

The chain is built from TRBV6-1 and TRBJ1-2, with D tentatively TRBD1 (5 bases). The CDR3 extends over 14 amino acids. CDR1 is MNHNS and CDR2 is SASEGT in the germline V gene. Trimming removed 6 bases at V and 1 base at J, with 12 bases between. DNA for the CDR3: TGTGCCAGCAGAGTCCGGGACGTTAACTATGGCTACACCTTC. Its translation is CASRVRDVNYGYTF.

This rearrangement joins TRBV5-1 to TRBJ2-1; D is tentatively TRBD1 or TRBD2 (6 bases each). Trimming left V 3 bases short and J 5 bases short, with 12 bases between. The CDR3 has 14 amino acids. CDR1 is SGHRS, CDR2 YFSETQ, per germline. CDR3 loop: CASSYGGHDNEQFF. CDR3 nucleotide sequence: TGCGCCAGCAGCTACGGGGGACACGACAATGAGCAGTTCTTC.

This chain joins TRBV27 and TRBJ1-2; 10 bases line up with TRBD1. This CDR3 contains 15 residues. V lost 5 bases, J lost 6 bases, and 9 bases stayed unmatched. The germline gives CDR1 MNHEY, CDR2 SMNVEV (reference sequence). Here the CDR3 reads CASSPPTGGSDGYTF. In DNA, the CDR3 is TGTGCCAGCAGTCCTCCGACAGGGGGCTCGGATGGCTACACCTTC.

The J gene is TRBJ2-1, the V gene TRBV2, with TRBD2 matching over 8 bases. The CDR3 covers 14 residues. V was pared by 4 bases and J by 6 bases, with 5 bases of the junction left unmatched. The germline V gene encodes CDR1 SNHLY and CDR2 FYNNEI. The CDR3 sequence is CASSGLARANEQFF. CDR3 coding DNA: TGTGCCAGCAGTGGACTAGCGAGGGCCAATGAGCAGTTCTTC.